The 24 T cell receptor beta chains given below trace back to one sample, sequenced in a study of response to subunit inactivated influenza vaccine. Each CDR3 protein is one row after TCRdb ran MiXCR on the RT-PCR reads. The sample consists of some 550,000 distinct CDR3 sequences, around a quarter of them appearing once. The same data also contributed to another study, on T cells expressing NK-cell markers. As reported in that work: Template switching by 5'RACE with UMIs generated the TCR beta cDNA.

The source was CD4+ T cells sorted from PBMCs, collected about 11 days after vaccination. The source of these receptors is a man between 50 and 59 years old who received an inactivated influenza vaccine.

The chain is built from TRBV12-3 or TRBV12-4 and TRBJ1-4, with D possibly matching TRBD1 (5 bases). The CDR3 has 13 amino acids. Trimming took 8 bases from V and 5 from J, leaving 12 bases between them. The CDR3 spells CASADTANEKLFF. The CDR3 region has the DNA TGTGCCAGCGCGGACACCGCGAATGAAAAACTGTTTTTT.

This clonotype came up many times. V and J are TRBV12-3 or TRBV12-4 and TRBJ1-2; TRBD1 is a possible D gene (5 bases). V lost 4 bases and J lost 4, with 13 bases in between. The CDR3 loop spans 14 amino acids. This CDR3 is CASSSVLGTYGYTF. CDR3 nucleotide sequence: TGTGCCAGCAGTTCAGTATTGGGGACCTATGGCTACACCTTC.

The gene calls are TRBV20-1 and TRBJ2-1; a possible D gene is TRBD2 (6 bases). The V end lost 6 bases, the J end lost 4 bases, and 13 bases lay between the germline ends. Germline V gene lookup returns CDR1 DFQATT and CDR2 SNEGSKA (reference sequence). The CDR3 has 13 amino acids. As DNA, the CDR3 is TGCAGTGCGGTGGAGGGGAAGTACAATGAGCAGTTCTTC. Translation gives CSAVEGKYNEQFF.

This chain joins TRBV18 and TRBJ2-1; TRBD1 agrees at 10 bases. The V gene end was trimmed by 6 bases and the J gene end by 7 bases; junction bases not matched to a gene: 3. This CDR3 is built from 13 residues. Looked up from germline, CDR1 is KGHSH and CDR2 is LQKENI. The CDR3 protein is CASSGTGDNEQFF. Here the CDR3 DNA reads TGTGCCAGCTCCGGGACAGGGGATAATGAGCAGTTCTTC.

The rearrangement uses TRBV6-2 or TRBV6-3 and TRBJ2-6; 9 nucleotides match TRBD1. V lost 5 bases, J lost 3 bases, and 8 bases stayed unmatched. The germline gives CDR1 MNHEY, CDR2 SVGEGT. CDR3 size: 17 residues. The CDR3 reads CASSRPGTGFGANVLTF. The DNA of the CDR3 is TGTGCCAGCAGTCGTCCCGGGACAGGGTTTGGGGCCAACGTCCTGACTTTC.

This clonotype turned up a few times. The chain is built from TRBV3-1 and TRBJ1-1; TRBD1 aligns across 9 bases. The CDR3 totals 15 residues. The germline V gene encodes CDR1 LGHDT and CDR2 YNNKEL (reference sequence). The trim removed 4 bases at V and 6 bases at J, leaving 9 bases unmatched. The CDR3 sequence: CASSPTGQGVPEAFF. CDR3 DNA: TGTGCCAGCAGCCCCACGGGACAGGGTGTCCCTGAAGCTTTCTTT. Variable domain in full (rest from reference TRBV3-1 and TRBJ1-1): DTAVSQTPKYLVTQMGNDKSIKCEQNLGHDTMYWYKQDSKKFLKIMFSYNNKELIINETVPNRFSPKSPDKAHLNLHINSLELGDSAVYFCASSPTGQGVPEAFFGQGTRLTVV.

This clonotype was counted between two and nine times. The J gene is TRBJ1-4, the V gene TRBV12-3 or TRBV12-4; D gene unclear. The CDR3 spans 13 residues. The germline V and J ends were trimmed by 6 bases and 8 bases, with 13 bases remaining between them. CDR3 sequence (DNA): TGTGCCAGCAGGCTCGGGGTCGGCGAAAAACTGTTTTTT. This gives the protein CASRLGVGEKLFF.

This sequence joins TRBV6-5 and TRBJ2-2; 10 bases are a match to TRBD1. This CDR3 is 15 amino acids long. Germline V lookup: CDR1 MNHEY, CDR2 SVGAGI. V was pared by 2 bases and J by 4 bases, with 1 base of the junction left unmatched. This CDR3 reads CASSYRTGGTGELFF. The CDR3, as DNA: TGTGCCAGCAGTTACCGGACAGGGGGCACCGGGGAGCTGTTTTTT.

This clonotype was counted between two and nine times. The chain employs TRBV28 and TRBJ2-4; D ambiguous. V gave up 5 bases and J gave up 4 bases, with 18 bases separating them. Germline CDR1 is MDHEN and CDR2 is SYDVKM. This CDR3 comprises 16 residues. The CDR3 DNA sequence: TGTGCCAGCAGTCCACCCCCCGACGGAACTAAAAACATTCAGTACTTC. Protein: CASSPPPDGTKNIQYF.

This clonotype showed up many times. This chain joins TRBV5-1 and TRBJ2-1; D not certain. The germline CDR1 and CDR2 sequences are SGHRS and YFSETQ. This CDR3 spans 16 amino acids. V dropped 2 bases and J dropped 8 bases, with 20 bases sitting between them. The CDR3: CASSLNVGSFIDEQFF. The CDR3 DNA follows: TGCGCCAGCAGCTTAAATGTTGGATCCTTCATCGATGAGCAGTTCTTC.

This chain joins TRBV28 and TRBJ2-3, with D tentatively TRBD2 (6 bases). CDR3 size: 15 residues. Germline lookup yields CDR1 MDHEN and CDR2 SYDVKM. The V gene lost 10 bases and the J gene lost 1 base, with 18 bases spanning the gap. Here the CDR3 reads CATLRLARGTDTQYF. Here the CDR3 DNA reads TGTGCCACCCTTCGTCTAGCGCGGGGCACAGATACGCAGTATTTT.

This clonotype was seen a handful of times. The V call is TRBV20-1, the J call TRBJ2-5; a possible D gene is TRBD1 (6 bases). Trimming pared 4 bases from V and 2 bases from J, leaving 8 bases between. Looked up from germline, CDR1 is DFQATT and CDR2 is SNEGSKA (reference sequence). The CDR3 spans 12 residues. The chain's CDR3 is CSATGQQETQYF. Written as DNA, the CDR3 is TGCAGTGCTACCGGACAGCAAGAGACCCAGTACTTC.

The chain employs TRBV19 and TRBJ1-1, with TRBD1 identical over 7 bases. This CDR3 comprises 16 residues. The germline CDR1 and CDR2 sequences are LNHDA and SQIVND (reference sequence). V trimming: 6 bases; J trimming: 2 bases; junction bases outside the gene matches: 12. CDR3: CASSHYGTALNTEAFF. The CDR3 bases are TGTGCCAGTAGCCACTACGGGACAGCGCTTAACACTGAAGCTTTCTTT.

A few counts support this clonotype. The CDR3 here is CASSLFGAGELFF. In DNA, the CDR3 is TGCGCCAGCAGCTTGTTCGGCGCTGGGGAGCTGTTTTTT. This rearrangement joins TRBV5-1 to TRBJ2-2; unclear D gene. The CDR3 loop spans 13 amino acids. Trimming shortened V by 1 base and J by 8 bases, and 9 bases separated the two germline ends. Germline loops: CDR1 SGHRS, CDR2 YFSETQ.

The rearrangement links TRBV7-2 to TRBJ1-3; 7 nucleotides agree with TRBD1. CDR1 SGHTA and CDR2 FQGNSA come from the germline V gene. Trimming took 5 bases from V and 2 from J; bases not matched to a gene: 6. The CDR3 contains 15 residues. CDR3 in amino acids: CASSQRTGTGNTIYF. In nucleotides, the CDR3 is TGTGCCAGCAGCCAAAGGACAGGAACTGGAAACACCATATATTTT. The variable domain in full, with the rest retrieved from reference TRBV7-2 and TRBJ1-3, is GAGVSQSPSNKVTEKGKDVELRCDPISGHTALYWYRQSLGQGLEFLIYFQGNSAPDKSGLPSDRFSAERTGGSVSTLTIQRTQQEDSAVYLCASSQRTGTGNTIYFGEGSWLTVV.

This clonotype turned up a few times. This chain links TRBV29-1 with TRBJ1-5; the D is unclear. The germline gives CDR1 SQVTM, CDR2 ANQGSEA. V lost 4 bases, J lost 4 bases, and 8 bases lay in between. The CDR3 sequence is 12 residues long. CDR3 nucleotides: TGCAGCGTTGGAATTCGGAATCAGCCCCAGCATTTT. Translation gives CSVGIRNQPQHF.

This chain links TRBV10-3 with TRBJ1-3; TRBD1 is a possible D gene (6 bases). This CDR3 comprises 15 residues. Looked up from germline, CDR1 is ENHRY and CDR2 is SYGVKD. The V end lost 5 bases, the J end lost 0 bases, and 11 bases lay between the germline ends. In DNA form, the CDR3 reads TGTGCCATCAGTATAGGGGGGACCTCTGGAAACACCATATATTTT. It translates to CAISIGGTSGNTIYF.

Details on this clonotype: The junction departs from germline at one end; a sequencing error may be responsible. This chain connects TRBV5-1 to TRBJ2-7; tentatively, D is TRBD1 or TRBD2 (5 bases each). CDR1 and CDR2 from the germline V gene are SGHRS and YFSETQ. The CDR3 is 14 residues long. CDR3 in DNA: TGCGCCAGCAGCGTGACCGGGACGGAAAGTCCCCCGGGTTTC. Translation: CASSVTGTESPPGF. The complete variable domain, with remaining parts taken from reference TRBV5-1 and TRBJ2-7, reads KAGVTQTPRYLIKTRGQQVTLSCSPISGHRSVSWYQQTPGQGLQFLFEYFSETQRNKGNFPGRFSGRQFSNSRSEMNVSTLELGDSALYLCASSVTGTESPPGFGPGTRLTVT.

This clonotype was found a few times. This chain connects TRBV12-3 or TRBV12-4 to TRBJ1-5, with a weak D call TRBD1 (6 bases). V was trimmed by 7 bases and J by 6 bases, leaving 13 bases between them. The CDR3 has 13 residues. This CDR3 is CASNRAGVQPQHF. The DNA for the CDR3 is TGTGCCAGCAACAGGGCAGGGGTTCAGCCCCAGCATTTT.

The chain carries TRBV19 and TRBJ2-7; the D is unclear. CDR1 is LNHDA, CDR2 SQIVND, per germline (reference sequence). CDR3 size: 13 residues. V gave up 3 bases and J gave up 1 base, with 7 bases separating them. The DNA of the CDR3 is TGTGCCAGTAGTATCTCCTATTCCTACGAGCAGTACTTC. This translates into CASSISYSYEQYF.

This clonotype was seen at least ten times. The V call is TRBV25-1, the J call TRBJ1-1; D call uncertain. Between the trimmed V and J ends, which lost 4 bases and 6 bases, there was a span of 12 bases. Germline assignment: CDR1 MGHDK and CDR2 SYGVNS. The CDR3 consists of 13 residues. CDR3: CASSGHGLAEAFF. The CDR3 coding sequence is TGTGCCAGCAGTGGCCACGGCCTCGCTGAAGCTTTCTTT.

This clonotype was seen more than once but under ten times. The chain employs TRBV5-1 and TRBJ1-2, with a possible D match to TRBD1 (6 bases). CDR3 size: 13 residues. Germline assignment: CDR1 SGHRS and CDR2 YFSETQ. With 2 bases removed from V and 9 bases from J, the gap between germline ends came to 14 bases. CDR3 nucleotides: TGCGCCAGCAGCTTCGGGACACCGGAGAGCTACACCTTC. This codes for CASSFGTPESYTF.

This clonotype was counted only a few times. The V and J genes are TRBV7-9 and TRBJ2-1; 9 bases align to TRBD1. After removal of 5 bases from V and 7 bases from J, the junction contained 9 bases not matched to a gene. Germline lookup yields CDR1 SEHNR and CDR2 FQNEAQ (reference sequence). The CDR3 has 15 residues. The CDR3 loop is CASSPTGTGRNEQFF. The CDR3 DNA reads as TGTGCCAGCAGCCCGACCGGGACAGGGAGAAATGAGCAGTTCTTC.

On this clonotype: A junction end diverges from the germline sequence, so it may reflect a read error. CDR3 in amino acids: CASSHSTGPLGF. The CDR3 nucleotides read TGTGCCAGCAGCCACTCGACAGGACCCCTGGGCTTC. The chain links TRBV3-1 to TRBJ2-7; D might be TRBD1 (6 bases). The CDR3 spans 12 residues. Germline V gene data show CDR1 as LGHDT and CDR2 as YNNKEL (reference sequence).